A single sample gave rise to the 9 T cell receptor beta chains below, sequenced in a study of response to subunit inactivated influenza vaccine. TCRdb re-derived calls from the RT-PCR reads in MiXCR, one entry per CDR3 protein. The table lists 590,000 or so distinct CDR3 sequences, less than 15% of them singletons. Sequencing was performed on PBMCs from blood, taken about 14 days before vaccination. The receptors derive from a man between 45 and 60 years old who received an inactivated influenza vaccine.

In the case of this clonotype: At one of its ends the junction is not consistent with the germline gene, which may arise from a read error. The genes are TRBV28 and TRBJ2-1; 8 nucleotides match TRBD2. This CDR3 has 15 residues. Germline V gene sequence: CDR1 MDHEN, CDR2 SYDVKM. The CDR3 region has the DNA TGTGCCAGGAGTTCCCCCGGGACTAGTAGGCATGAGCAGTTCTTC. Amino acids: CARSSPGTSRHEQFF.

This clonotype appeared a few times. V usage is TRBV7-9 and J usage is TRBJ2-5; 7 bases are shared with TRBD1. V lost 5 bases and J lost 4; bases outside the gene matches: 10. CDR1 and CDR2 (germline): SEHNR, FQNEAQ (reference sequence). The CDR3 loop spans 15 amino acids. The CDR3 reads CASSQRRGLVETQYF. The DNA of the CDR3 is TGTGCCAGCAGCCAAAGAAGGGGGCTCGTAGAGACCCAGTACTTC.

This clonotype was seen just once. One base away lies a much larger clone, so this may be a sequencing read error. The V and J genes are TRBV27 and TRBJ2-1; 12 nucleotides match TRBD2. Germline V CDR1 and CDR2: MNHEY, SMNVEV (reference sequence). The CDR3 is 15 residues long. As DNA, the CDR3 is TGTACCAGCAGAAAGACTAGCGGGGGTTACAATGAGCAGTTCTTC. This encodes CTSRKTSGGYNEQFF.

The chain employs TRBV7-2 and TRBJ1-5; D possibly corresponds to TRBD1 (5 bases). Germline CDR1 is SGHTA and CDR2 is FQGNSA. This CDR3 spans 15 amino acids. Trimming left V 5 bases short and J 3 bases short, with 14 bases between. The CDR3 sequence is CASSEGNWNNQPQHF. CDR3 bases: TGTGCCAGCAGCGAGGGGAATTGGAACAATCAGCCCCAGCATTTT. The full variable domain, its missing parts supplied by reference TRBV7-2 and TRBJ1-5, is GAGVSQSPSNKVTEKGKDVELRCDPISGHTALYWYRQSLGQGLEFLIYFQGNSAPDKSGLPSDRFSAERTGGSVSTLTIQRTQQEDSAVYLCASSEGNWNNQPQHFGDGTRLSIL.

This rearrangement joins TRBV12-3 or TRBV12-4 to TRBJ2-5; D is uncertain. Trimming removed 11 bases at V and 2 bases at J, with 15 bases between. The CDR3 runs to 13 residues. The CDR3 region is CACTGPNQETQYF. CDR3 DNA: TGTGCCTGTACCGGGCCGAATCAAGAGACCCAGTACTTC.

The chain recombines TRBV4-3 with TRBJ1-4, with D perhaps TRBD1 (5 bases). In germline, CDR1 is LGHNA, CDR2 YSLEER. The CDR3 is 15 amino acids. The V end lost 0 bases, the J end lost 11 bases, and 16 bases lay between the germline ends. The CDR3, as DNA: TGCGCCAGCAGCCAAGATTTTTTCCAGGGCGGGAAACTGTTTTTT. It encodes CASSQDFFQGGKLFF.

The DNA for the CDR3 is TGCAGTGCCCTTAATCCCGGACTAGCGGGAGATGAGCAGTACTTC. Protein: CSALNPGLAGDEQYF. The V gene is TRBV20-1, the J gene TRBJ2-7; 13 nucleotides agree with TRBD2. With V trimmed by 6 bases and J by 7 bases, 12 bases remained unmatched. Germline V gives CDR1 DFQATT, CDR2 SNEGSKA (reference sequence). This CDR3 is built from 15 residues.

The chain employs TRBV20-1 and TRBJ2-5, with TRBD2 as a possible D gene (7 bases). V shed 3 bases and J shed 0 bases, with 20 bases lying between them. The CDR3 runs 17 residues. Germline lookup yields CDR1 DFQATT and CDR2 SNEGSKA (reference sequence). In DNA, the CDR3 is TGCAGTGCTAGTCGTCGTCGGCCGGGGGGCGACCAAGAGACCCAGTACTTC. This encodes CSASRRRPGGDQETQYF.

This clonotype has more than one count but fewer than ten. The rearrangement uses TRBV28 and TRBJ2-1, with 8 positions matching TRBD1. Germline V gene sequence: CDR1 MDHEN, CDR2 SYDVKM. The CDR3 loop spans 15 amino acids. J was trimmed by 3 bases and V by 6 bases; bases with no gene match: 7. CDR3 loop: CASRIQGGYYNEQFF. The CDR3 DNA sequence: TGTGCCAGCAGAATACAGGGGGGCTACTACAATGAGCAGTTCTTC.